This T cell receptor beta chain was recovered during a study of low-dose radiotherapy and immunotherapy resistance in tumors. Overall study context: Cyclophosphamide was given intravenously at 200 mg/m2 every two weeks, and each dose came one day before radiation and immunotherapy.

This clonotype was detected ten times or more. Gene-specific TRAV and TRBV primers were used for first-strand cDNA, covering alpha and beta chains. The authors amplified TCRs for around 20 PCR cycles with a constant-region primer and a V-primer adapter. MiXCR, applied by TCRdb to the reads, yields one record per CDR3 protein. This sample has 100,000 or so distinct CDR3 sequences, with roughly 20% found just once. Trimming took off 8 bases at V and 3 bases at J, with 11 bases between the two ends. There are 12 residues in the CDR3. Time point defined: after trial treatment. Treatment described: LDRT plus nivolumab, ipilimumab, low-dose cyclophosphamide and aspirin (RACIN trial). Patients deemed eligible presented with advanced solid tumors lacking tumor-infiltrating lymphocytes.

The rearrangement links TRBV12-3 or TRBV12-4 to TRBJ2-7, with a tentative D call TRBD1 (5 bases). The receptor's source is a male donor with prostate cancer. Sequencing was performed on PBMCs, taken after low-dose radiotherapy plus immunotherapy. The CDR3 is CASGHRIYEQYF. The CDR3, as DNA: TGTGCCAGCGGACACCGAATCTACGAGCAGTACTTC.